This T cell receptor beta chain was profiled in a study of blood T cell repertoires in COVID-19. Background on the study: The United States, Italy and Spain were the sources of the acute and convalescent COVID-19 samples. The cDNA or gDNA used as material had been derived from T cells, B-cell-depleted T cells, or PBMCs.

J gave up 1 base and V 4 bases, and 7 bases lay outside the gene matches. Looked up from germline, CDR1 is MNHEY and CDR2 is SVGAGI. The CDR3 contains 16 residues. As originally analysed: Reference gene primer amplification gave estimated nucleated cell counts. Measured with immunoSEQ multiplex PCR; TCRdb has only the in-frame clones, and not every one. That table is the source of V, J and clone size, and D and trimming were worked out from the DNA. The sample contains 100,000 or so clones, around 90% of which appear only once. The chain recombines TRBV6-5 with TRBJ2-7, with 10 positions matching TRBD2. Sequencing was performed on peripheral blood. The receptor comes from a man aged 65 to 85 with acute or convalescent COVID-19. The CDR3 sequence: CASSSLAGGLSYEQYF. CDR3 coding DNA: TGTGCCAGCAGTTCCTTAGCGGGGGGCTTGTCCTACGAGCAGTACTTC.